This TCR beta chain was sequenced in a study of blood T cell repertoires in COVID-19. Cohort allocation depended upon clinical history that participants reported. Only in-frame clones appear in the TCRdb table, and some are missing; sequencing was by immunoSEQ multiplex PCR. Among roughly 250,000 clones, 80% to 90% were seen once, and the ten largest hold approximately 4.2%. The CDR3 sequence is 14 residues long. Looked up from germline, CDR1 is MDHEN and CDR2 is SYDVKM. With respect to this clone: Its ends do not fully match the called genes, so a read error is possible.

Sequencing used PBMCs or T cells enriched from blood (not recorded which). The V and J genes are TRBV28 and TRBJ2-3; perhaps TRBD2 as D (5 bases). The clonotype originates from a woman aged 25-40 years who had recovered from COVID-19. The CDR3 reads CASSLANRPEGRDF. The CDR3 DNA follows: TGTGCCAGCAGTTTAGCCAACCGCCCGGAAGGGCGGGATTTT. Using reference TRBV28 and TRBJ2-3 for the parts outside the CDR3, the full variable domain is DVKVTQSSRYLVKRTGEKVFLECVQDMDHENMFWYRQDPGLGLRLIYFSYDVKMKEKGDIPEGYSVSREKKERFSLILESASTNQTSMYLCASSLANRPEGRDFGPGTRLTVL.